The 17 T cell receptor beta chains given below trace back to one sample, sequenced in a study of OX40 agonist ivuxolimab in advanced cancers. TCRdb's copy holds only in-frame clones and misses some; the assay was immunoSEQ multiplex PCR. The sample records about 60,000 clones, around nine tenths being singletons. Specimen: CD4+ or CD8+ T cells sorted from blood, collected in a trial of the OX40 agonist ivuxolimab. These receptors originate from an adult with an advanced solid tumor such as melanoma, head and neck, liver or kidney cancer.

V is TRBV28 and J is TRBJ2-7; 10 bases match TRBD2. Germline V lookup: CDR1 MDHEN, CDR2 SYDVKM. The CDR3 has 14 amino acids. Unmatched junction bases numbered 5, after V lost 2 bases and J lost 7 bases. The CDR3 DNA reads as TGTGCCAGCAGTTTACTAGCGGGAGCTCGTGAGCAGTACTTC. This gives the protein CASSLLAGAREQYF.

The chain has TRBV6-5 and TRBJ1-1; TRBD1 matches 9 bases. With 6 bases clipped from V and 6 bases from J, the junction kept 5 bases outside the gene matches. This CDR3 contains 13 residues. Germline V gene data show CDR1 as MNHEY and CDR2 as SVGAGI. CDR3 sequence (DNA): TGTGCCAGCAGGGGACAGGGATTCGCTGAAGCTTTCTTT. This encodes CASRGQGFAEAFF.

The chain combines TRBV28 with TRBJ2-1, with a tentative D call TRBD1 (7 bases). This CDR3 is 16 amino acids long. Germline V lookup: CDR1 MDHEN, CDR2 SYDVKM. V gave up 3 bases and J gave up 6 bases, with 18 bases separating them. The CDR3 sequence: CASSLRSRQGGNEQFF. In DNA form, the CDR3 reads TGTGCCAGCAGTTTGCGGAGCCGGCAGGGGGGCAATGAGCAGTTCTTC.

V is TRBV28 and J is TRBJ2-1, with TRBD2 identical over 8 bases. Unmatched junction bases numbered 21, after V lost 8 bases and J lost 9 bases. The CDR3 sequence is 17 residues long. CDR1 is MDHEN and CDR2 is SYDVKM in the germline V gene. The CDR3 region is CASRPGPNRGGGIEQFF. The DNA of the CDR3 is TGTGCCAGCCGACCGGGACCCAACCGCGGCGGGGGGATTGAGCAGTTCTTC.

The gene calls are TRBV4-1 and TRBJ2-5; D may be TRBD1 (6 bases). Trimming pared 4 bases from V and 2 bases from J, leaving 8 bases between. Looked up from germline, CDR1 is MGHRA and CDR2 is YSYEKL. This CDR3 has 13 residues. The CDR3 coding sequence is TGCGCCAGCAGCCGCGGACAGCAAGAGACCCAGTACTTC. It translates to CASSRGQQETQYF.

This clone was observed a single time. The chain recombines TRBV5-1 with TRBJ2-1, with D hard to call. V was cut by 1 base and J by 5 bases, with 7 bases left in between. The germline CDR1 and CDR2 sequences are SGHRS and YFSETQ. The CDR3 consists of 13 residues. The CDR3, as DNA: TGCGCCAGCAGCTTGAGCCCCGACAATGAGCAGTTCTTC. Its protein product is CASSLSPDNEQFF.

The J gene is TRBJ2-3, the V gene TRBV19; possible D gene TRBD1, 8 bases. This CDR3 has 18 amino acids. V was cut by 2 bases and J by 4 bases, with 22 bases left in between. Germline loops: CDR1 LNHDA, CDR2 SQIVND (reference sequence). The DNA of the CDR3 is TGTGCCAGTAGTATAATCCCGGGAGGCAGGGGGCAATCAGATACGCAGTATTTT. It is translated as CASSIIPGGRGQSDTQYF.

The chain is built from TRBV6-5 and TRBJ1-1; possible D gene TRBD1, 5 bases. The CDR3 is 15 amino acids. The germline V gene encodes CDR1 MNHEY and CDR2 SVGAGI. V lost 6 bases and J lost 5, with 19 bases in between. Here the CDR3 DNA reads TGTGCCAGCAGCCCGCAAGGGGTTAAGAAAACTGAAGCTTTCTTT. Its protein product is CASSPQGVKKTEAFF.

This clone was counted only a few times. The chain joins TRBV5-1 to TRBJ2-3, with TRBD2 matching 13 bases. The CDR3 covers 17 residues. V lost 2 bases to trimming and J lost 2 bases; unmatched junction nucleotides: 5. The germline V gene has CDR1 SGHRS and CDR2 YFSETQ. CDR3 residues: CASSFLLAGGLTDTQYF. The DNA of the CDR3 is TGCGCCAGCAGCTTCCTACTAGCGGGAGGGCTCACAGATACGCAGTATTTT.

The rearrangement uses TRBV5-1 and TRBJ2-1, with 9 bases fitting TRBD2. Germline V gene sequence: CDR1 SGHRS, CDR2 YFSETQ. This CDR3 is 16 amino acids long. The ends lost 0 bases at V and 5 bases at J; junction bases unmatched: 6. The CDR3 loop reads CASSLVLAGPNNEQFF. The DNA of the CDR3 is TGCGCCAGCAGCTTGGTTCTAGCGGGACCGAACAATGAGCAGTTCTTC.

This chain connects TRBV5-4 to TRBJ2-5; TRBD2 aligns across 7 bases. The ends lost 4 bases at V and 4 bases at J; junction bases unmatched: 13. The germline gives CDR1 SGHNT, CDR2 YYREEE (reference sequence). This CDR3 is built from 16 residues. The CDR3 coding sequence is TGTGCCAGCAGCACGGTTGGAGGGGAGGGAGGAGAGACCCAGTACTTC. Protein sequence: CASSTVGGEGGETQYF. Together with reference TRBV5-4 and TRBJ2-5, the CDR3 gives the full variable domain: ETGVTQSPTHLIKTRGQQVTLRCSSQSGHNTVSWYQQALGQGPQFIFQYYREEENGRGNFPPRFSGLQFPNYSSELNVNALELDDSALYLCASSTVGGEGGETQYFGPGTRLLVL.

The J gene is TRBJ1-2, the V gene TRBV28; D not certain. CDR3 length: 16 amino acids. V lost 1 base to trimming and J lost 5 bases, with 17 bases between them. Per the germline V gene, CDR1 is MDHEN and CDR2 is SYDVKM. This chain's CDR3 is CASSLLGNPALYGYTF. DNA for the CDR3: TGTGCCAGCAGTTTATTGGGGAATCCCGCCTTATATGGCTACACCTTC.

V and J are TRBV15 and TRBJ2-1; D might be TRBD1 (5 bases). CDR3 length equals 16 residues. The germline V gene has CDR1 LNHNV and CDR2 YYDKDF (reference sequence). V lost 1 base to trimming and J lost 6 bases, with 16 bases between them. The CDR3 spells CATSRGNMVGPNEQFF. The CDR3, as DNA: TGTGCCACCAGCAGAGGTAACATGGTGGGGCCCAATGAGCAGTTCTTC.

The chain uses TRBV10-3 and TRBJ2-1; the D gene is possibly TRBD1 (5 bases). Trimming pared 0 bases from V and 6 bases from J, leaving 15 bases between. The CDR3 is 16 amino acids. The V gene's germline CDR1 is ENHRY and CDR2 SYGVKD. CDR3 DNA sequence: TGTGCCATCAGTGAGTCGACTGTCCAGGGAAGCAATGAGCAGTTCTTC. Translation: CAISESTVQGSNEQFF.

The genes are TRBV7-7 and TRBJ2-3; D perhaps matches TRBD1 (5 bases). The CDR3 loop spans 14 amino acids. The V end lost 5 bases, the J end lost 3 bases, and 12 bases lay between the germline ends. Per the germline V gene, CDR1 is SSHAT and CDR2 is FNYEAQ (reference sequence). The CDR3 here is CASSPSGLTDTQYF. The CDR3 DNA reads as TGTGCCAGCAGCCCGTCAGGGCTAACAGATACGCAGTATTTT.

This sequence joins TRBV7-2 and TRBJ2-1; 8 positions match TRBD1. The J segment lost 2 bases and the V segment lost 3 bases, leaving 6 bases of the junction unmatched. This CDR3 region has 16 residues. Germline V lookup: CDR1 SGHTA, CDR2 FQGNSA. This chain's CDR3 is CASSFSGTGAYNEQFF. CDR3 in DNA: TGTGCCAGCAGCTTTAGTGGGACAGGCGCCTACAATGAGCAGTTCTTC.

J is TRBJ2-7 and V is TRBV9, with D unclear. Trimming took 0 bases from V and 0 from J, leaving 7 bases between them. CDR1 and CDR2 from the germline V gene are SGDLS and YYNGEE. The CDR3 length is 14 residues. CDR3 bases: TGTGCCAGCAGCGTAGGACTCCACTCCTACGAGCAGTACTTC. Protein: CASSVGLHSYEQYF.